Shown below are 7 T cell receptor beta chains from a single sample sequenced in a study of shared clonotypes between healthy human individuals. Naive CD8 populations comprised CD45RO-negative cells positively selected for CCR7, excluding terminally differentiated effector memory CD45RA+ cells. Data came from immunoSEQ multiplex PCR; TCRdb stores just in-frame clones and leaves some out. The table records hundreds of thousands of clones, over 90% of them present only once. Sequencing used naive CD8+ T cells sorted from blood. These receptor sequences come from a man aged 25-45 years in good health.

The chain has TRBV28 and TRBJ2-7; 12 nucleotides match TRBD1. The junction had 10 bases not matched to a gene; V was cut back by 7 bases and J by 6 bases. The CDR3 runs 15 residues. Germline-derived CDR1 and CDR2 are MDHEN and SYDVKM. CDR3 bases: TGTGCCAGCATTTCCCCGGGACAGGGGGCAAGCGAGCAGTACTTC. Protein sequence: CASISPGQGASEQYF.

The chain uses TRBV5-3 and TRBJ1-2, with D perhaps matching TRBD1 (5 bases). TRBV5-3 is classed as an ORF, of uncertain function. The CDR3 is made up of 14 amino acids. V was trimmed by 8 bases and J by 0 bases, leaving 14 bases between them. CDR3 loop: CASSSTASNYGYTF. DNA for the CDR3: TGTGCCAGCAGTTCGACAGCGTCTAACTATGGCTACACCTTC.

The chain employs TRBV30 and TRBJ1-4; no firm D call. The germline V and J ends were trimmed by 1 base and 4 bases, with 7 bases remaining between them. Germline V gives CDR1 GTSNPN, CDR2 SVGIG (reference sequence). CDR3 length equals 13 residues. The CDR3 is CAWSEGFNEKLFF. In DNA form, the CDR3 reads TGTGCCTGGAGTGAAGGCTTTAATGAAAAACTGTTTTTT.

The V and J genes are TRBV29-1 and TRBJ2-1; D is possibly TRBD1 (5 bases). The germline V gene has CDR1 SQVTM and CDR2 ANQGSEA. V shed 5 bases and J shed 9 bases, with 17 bases lying between them. The CDR3 covers 13 residues. CDR3 residues: CSVFGEGVGEQFF. The CDR3 coding sequence is TGCAGCGTTTTCGGCGAAGGGGTAGGTGAGCAGTTCTTC.

The J gene is TRBJ2-3, the V gene TRBV4-1; 11 nucleotides match TRBD2. The germline V gene encodes CDR1 MGHRA and CDR2 YSYEKL. The CDR3 is 18 residues long. After removal of 5 bases from V and 0 bases from J, the junction contained 10 bases not matched to a gene. The DNA for the CDR3 is TGCGCCAGCAGCTCTCGCCTAGCGGGAGGCGGTAGCACAGATACGCAGTATTTT. The encoded protein is CASSSRLAGGGSTDTQYF.

This chain uses TRBV7-9 with TRBJ1-1; D uncertain. The CDR3 length is 12 residues. The germline V and J ends were trimmed by 4 bases and 8 bases, with 11 bases remaining between them. Germline V gene sequence: CDR1 SEHNR, CDR2 FQNEAQ (reference sequence). For the CDR3, the DNA is TGTGCCAGCAGCTACGGGTCCGGGGAAGCTTTCTTT. This codes for CASSYGSGEAFF.

The gene calls are TRBV27 and TRBJ1-1; D is unclear. The V gene's germline CDR1 is MNHEY and CDR2 SMNVEV (reference sequence). V was trimmed by 6 bases and J by 2 bases, leaving 13 bases between them. The length of the CDR3 is 14 residues. The CDR3 DNA is TGTGCCAGCAGCCCAGGAGTGGCAAACACTGAAGCTTTCTTT. Translation gives CASSPGVANTEAFF.